What follows is one T cell receptor (beta chain) and its context. The target antigen is unknown. This record comes from a study of T cells in Graves' hyperthyroidism and ophthalmopathy. Regarding the study as a whole: Model output signaled ophthalmopathy a median 6.5 months ahead of onset. In the analysis, a 13 V-J model separated ophthalmopathy from stable hyperthyroidism. In the blood, most expanded thyroid clonotypes above 0.001 appeared as well.

RNA transcripts yielded amplified TCR beta CDR3 regions. Researchers ran a first-round RT-PCR on the TCR CDR3 using the HTBI primer set. Using its own MiXCR run on the multiplex PCR reads, TCRdb lists one record per CDR3 protein. Here the sample spans fewer than 750,000 distinct CDR3 sequences, about 43% being singletons. CDR3 length: 16 residues. The ends were cut back, 4 bases at V and 8 bases at J, with 22 bases in the middle. Germline-derived CDR1 and CDR2 are SGHNT and YYREEE (reference sequence). The receptor's source is a woman aged 18-30 years with Graves' hyperthyroidism. The chain combines TRBV5-4 with TRBJ1-3; perhaps TRBD1 as D (6 bases). Sequencing was done on a sample of peripheral blood or thyroid tissue (not recorded which). The CDR3 bases are TGTGCCAGCAGCGAAACTTCAGGGGATAATGGCTACACCATATATTTT. Encoded protein: CASSETSGDNGYTIYF. Drawing the rest from reference TRBV5-4 and TRBJ1-3, the complete variable domain is ETGVTQSPTHLIKTRGQQVTLRCSSQSGHNTVSWYQQALGQGPQFIFQYYREEENGRGNFPPRFSGLQFPNYSSELNVNALELDDSALYLCASSETSGDNGYTIYFGEGSWLTVV.